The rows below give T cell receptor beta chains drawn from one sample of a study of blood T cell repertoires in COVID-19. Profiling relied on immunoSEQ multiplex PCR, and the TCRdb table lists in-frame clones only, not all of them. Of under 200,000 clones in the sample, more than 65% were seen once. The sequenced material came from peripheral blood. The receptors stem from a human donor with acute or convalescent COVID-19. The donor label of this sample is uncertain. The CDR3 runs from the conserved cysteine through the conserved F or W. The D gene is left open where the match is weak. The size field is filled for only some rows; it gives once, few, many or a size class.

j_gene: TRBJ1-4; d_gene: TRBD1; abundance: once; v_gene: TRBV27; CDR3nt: TGTCCCACAGGGGGTGGGGAACTGTTTTTT; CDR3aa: CPTGGGELFF
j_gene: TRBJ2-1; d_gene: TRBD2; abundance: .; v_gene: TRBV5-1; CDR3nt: TGCGCCAGCAGCTCCCAGACCCTACAAGGGCTAGCGGGGGTGGTTGAGCAGTTCTTC; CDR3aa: CASSSQTLQGLAGVVEQFF
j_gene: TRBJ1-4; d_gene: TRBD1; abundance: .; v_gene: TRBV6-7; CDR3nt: TGTGCCAGCAGATCCCCGGACAGGGAGAATGAAAAACTGTTTTTT; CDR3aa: CASRSPDRENEKLFF
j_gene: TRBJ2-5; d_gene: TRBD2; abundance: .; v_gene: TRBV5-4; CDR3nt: TGTGCCAGCAGACCTGGGGGACTAGCGGGAGCTGTAGAGACCCAGTACTTC; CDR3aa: CASRPGGLAGAVETQYF
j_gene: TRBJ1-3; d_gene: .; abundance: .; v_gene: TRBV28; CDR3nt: TGTGCCAGCAGTCCCCCCTTGGGTCCGGGAGCAGCCGGAAACACCATATATTTT; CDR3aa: CASSPPLGPGAAGNTIYF
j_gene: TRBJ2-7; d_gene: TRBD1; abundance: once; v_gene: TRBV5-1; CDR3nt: TGCGCCAGCAGCTATGCAGGACAGGGGCCCTACGAGCAGTACTTC; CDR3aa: CASSYAGQGPYEQYF
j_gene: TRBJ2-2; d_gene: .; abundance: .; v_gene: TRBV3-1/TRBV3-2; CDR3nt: TGTGCCAGCACCCCAGGTTCAAACACCGGGGAGCTGTTTTTT; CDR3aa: CASTPGSNTGELFF
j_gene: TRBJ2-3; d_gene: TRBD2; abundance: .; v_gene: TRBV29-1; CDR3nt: TGCAGCGTGCACTACTTCTCTAGCGGCCCCACAGATACGCAGTATTTT; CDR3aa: CSVHYFSSGPTDTQYF
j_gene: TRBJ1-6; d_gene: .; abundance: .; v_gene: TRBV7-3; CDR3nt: TGTGCCAGCAGCCCGACGGGGTTTAATTCACCCCTCCACTTT; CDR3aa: CASSPTGFNSPLHF
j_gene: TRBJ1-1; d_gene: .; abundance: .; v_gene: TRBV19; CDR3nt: TGTGCCAGTAGTTTACAGGGTGGGAACACTGAAGCTTTCTTT; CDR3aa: CASSLQGGNTEAFF
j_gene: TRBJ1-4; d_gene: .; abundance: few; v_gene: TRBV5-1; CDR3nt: TGCGCCAGCAGCTTGGCTTCAGGGGTTAATGAAAAACTGTTTTTT; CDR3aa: CASSLASGVNEKLFF
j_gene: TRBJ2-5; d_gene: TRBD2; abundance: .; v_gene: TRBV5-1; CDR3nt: TGCGCCAGCAGCTTGGAGAGGCGGGGAGGGGAGACCCAGTACTTC; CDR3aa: CASSLERRGGETQYF
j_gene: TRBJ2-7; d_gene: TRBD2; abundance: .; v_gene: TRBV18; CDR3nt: TGTGCCAGCTCACTCGTAGACACATCCGAGACTAGCGGGAGATCCCAGCAGTACTTC; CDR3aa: CASSLVDTSETSGRSQQYF